This TCR beta chain was documented in a study of monozygotic twins with cystic fibrosis. About this clone itself: What it binds is unknown.

The CDR3 spans 12 residues. CDR1 and CDR2 from the germline V gene are SQVTM and ANQGSEA. V shed 6 bases and J shed 1 base, with 8 bases lying between them. Data came from immunoSEQ multiplex PCR; TCRdb stores just in-frame clones and leaves some out. The data hold 30,000 to 35,000 clones, with around 66% observed a single time. Study conclusions and caveats: J usage was most co-twin-similar in 8 of 16 pairs, V in 13.

The clonotype comes from a girl between 10 and 17 years old with cystic fibrosis. The sequenced material came from blood. The chain couples TRBV29-1 to TRBJ2-3; D is unclear. The DNA of the CDR3 is TGCAGCGTGGGCCCGGGCACAGATACGCAGTATTTT. Protein sequence: CSVGPGTDTQYF.